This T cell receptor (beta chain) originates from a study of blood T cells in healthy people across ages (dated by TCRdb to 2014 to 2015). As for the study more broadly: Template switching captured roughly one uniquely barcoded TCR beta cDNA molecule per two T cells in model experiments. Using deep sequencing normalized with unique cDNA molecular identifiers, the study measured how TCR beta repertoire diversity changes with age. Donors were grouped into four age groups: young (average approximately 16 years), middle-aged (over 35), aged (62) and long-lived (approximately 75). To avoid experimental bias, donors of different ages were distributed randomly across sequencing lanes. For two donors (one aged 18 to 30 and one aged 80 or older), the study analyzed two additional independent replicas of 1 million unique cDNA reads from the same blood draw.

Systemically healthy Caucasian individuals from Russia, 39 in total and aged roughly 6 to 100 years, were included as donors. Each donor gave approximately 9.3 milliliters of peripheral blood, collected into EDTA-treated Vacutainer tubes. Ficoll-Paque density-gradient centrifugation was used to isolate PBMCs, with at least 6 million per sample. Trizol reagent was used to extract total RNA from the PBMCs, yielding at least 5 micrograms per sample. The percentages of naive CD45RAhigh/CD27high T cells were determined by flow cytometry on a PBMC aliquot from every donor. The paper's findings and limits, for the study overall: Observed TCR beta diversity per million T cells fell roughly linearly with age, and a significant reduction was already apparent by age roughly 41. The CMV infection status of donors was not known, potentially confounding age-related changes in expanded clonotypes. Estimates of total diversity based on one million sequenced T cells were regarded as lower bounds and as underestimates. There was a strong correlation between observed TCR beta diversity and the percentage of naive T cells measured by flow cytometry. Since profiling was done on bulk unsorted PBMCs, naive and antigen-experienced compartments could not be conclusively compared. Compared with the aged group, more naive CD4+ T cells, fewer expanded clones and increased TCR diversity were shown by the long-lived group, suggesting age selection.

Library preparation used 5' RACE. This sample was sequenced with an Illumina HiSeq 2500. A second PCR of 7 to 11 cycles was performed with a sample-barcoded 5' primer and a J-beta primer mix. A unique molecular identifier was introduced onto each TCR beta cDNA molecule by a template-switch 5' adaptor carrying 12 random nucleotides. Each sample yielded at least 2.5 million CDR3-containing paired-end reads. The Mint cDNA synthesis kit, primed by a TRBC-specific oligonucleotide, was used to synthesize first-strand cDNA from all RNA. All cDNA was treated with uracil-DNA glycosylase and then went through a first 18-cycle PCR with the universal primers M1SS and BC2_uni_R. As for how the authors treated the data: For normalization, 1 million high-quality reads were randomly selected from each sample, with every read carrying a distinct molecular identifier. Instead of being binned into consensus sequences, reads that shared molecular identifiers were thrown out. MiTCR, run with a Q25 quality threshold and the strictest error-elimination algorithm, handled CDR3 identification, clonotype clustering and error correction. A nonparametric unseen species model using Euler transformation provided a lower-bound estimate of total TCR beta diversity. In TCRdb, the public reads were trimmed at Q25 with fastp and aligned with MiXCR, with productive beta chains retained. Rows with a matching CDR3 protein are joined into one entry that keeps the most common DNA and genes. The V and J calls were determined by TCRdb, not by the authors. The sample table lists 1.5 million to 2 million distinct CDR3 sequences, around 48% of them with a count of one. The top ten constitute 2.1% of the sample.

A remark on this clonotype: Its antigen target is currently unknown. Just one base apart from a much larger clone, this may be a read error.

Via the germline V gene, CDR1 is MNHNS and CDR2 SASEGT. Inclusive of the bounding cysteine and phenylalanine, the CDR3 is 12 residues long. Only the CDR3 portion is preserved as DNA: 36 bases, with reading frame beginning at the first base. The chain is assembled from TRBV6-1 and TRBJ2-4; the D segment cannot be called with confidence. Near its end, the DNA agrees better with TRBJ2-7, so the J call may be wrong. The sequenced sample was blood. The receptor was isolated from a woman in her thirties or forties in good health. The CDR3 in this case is CASSEQDYEQYF. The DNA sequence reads TGTGCCAGCAGTGAACAGGACTACGAGCAGTACTTC.